The T cell receptor (beta chain) under discussion was sequenced for a study of human T cells and chemical hapten exposure. As for time point: pre-sensitization, week 0. Treatment indicated: therapeutic diphenylcyclopropenone sensitization with weekly scalp DPC. The authors' total RNA extraction used unfractionated whole blood. The CDR3 has 16 amino acids. Deletions cut 1 base from V and 5 bases from J, with 15 bases between. Germline-derived CDR1 and CDR2 are SGHDN and FVKESK. About this clonotype: Its target is not known.

Study-level results: The study found that PT1 expanded TCR counts correlated positively with patch test score. In comparison with controls, expanded TCRs gave rise to a significantly larger number of large CDR3 similarity clusters.

Per the study methods: Samples had a median of approximately 89,000 TCRs, ranging roughly 20,000 to 690,600. Each CDR3 protein is one row after TCRdb ran MiXCR on the RACE reads. The V and J calls follow TCRdb's processing rather than the paper's. The sample has over 70,000 distinct CDR3 sequences; 11% to 15% are singletons. The sequence came from a woman aged 50 to 60 with alopecia areata. Some clones in this sample may be carry-over from other donors' samples. The chain joins TRBV14 to TRBJ2-1, with D possibly being TRBD2 (6 bases). The source was whole blood, collected in connection with sensitization to the hapten diphenylcyclopropenone (DPC). CDR3 DNA sequence: TGTGCCAGCAGCCAAGGCTCGGGACTTCGAAACAATGAGCAGTTCTTC. It encodes CASSQGSGLRNNEQFF.